These 14 T cell receptor beta chains came from one sample sequenced in a study of cytomegalovirus exposure and HLA in healthy donors. The PCR employed 60 Vbeta primers together with 13 Jbeta primers. TCRdb keeps only in-frame clones here, not all; method: immunoSEQ multiplex PCR. The table has some 65,000 clones, less than 75% seen once; the top ten hold around a quarter. Sequencing was carried out using PBMCs. These receptors all come from a man aged 45-65 years in good health and CMV-seropositive.

In the case of this clone: Its ends do not fully match the called genes, so a read error is possible. The sample carries other DNA sequences with the same CDR3. The rearrangement uses TRBV6-1 and TRBJ2-4; weak D call: TRBD1 (5 bases). The CDR3 spans 14 residues. Germline V gene lookup returns CDR1 MNHNS and CDR2 SASEGT. The CDR3 here is CASSEAWGPHIQYF. As DNA, the CDR3 is TGTGCCAGCAGTGAAGCCTGGGGCCCCCACATACAGTACTTC.

This clone appeared a single time. The rearrangement links TRBV6-1 to TRBJ1-1, with a weak D call TRBD1 (5 bases). The CDR3 runs 11 residues. The germline CDR1 and CDR2 sequences are MNHNS and SASEGT. The ends were cut back, 7 bases at V and 8 bases at J, with 11 bases in the middle. CDR3 in DNA: TGTGCCAGCACCCAGGGAATGGAAGCTTTCTTT. Its translation: CASTQGMEAFF.

The chain combines TRBV7-8 with TRBJ1-4; TRBD1 aligns across 7 bases. Germline trimming cut 4 bases from V and 8 bases from J; bases unmatched to any gene: 7. There are 14 residues in the CDR3. The germline V gene encodes CDR1 SGHVS and CDR2 FQNEAQ. CDR3 in DNA: TGTGCCAGCAGCTACCGGGACAGTCAGGAAAAACTGTTTTTT. Translating gives CASSYRDSQEKLFF.

This chain uses TRBV7-2 with TRBJ1-1; D unclear. Trimming pared 8 bases from V and 1 base from J, leaving 14 bases between. The germline CDR1 and CDR2 sequences are SGHTA and FQGNSA. The CDR3 is 14 amino acids. CDR3 loop: CASAYYGRNTEAFF. CDR3 sequence (DNA): TGTGCCAGCGCCTACTATGGCAGGAACACTGAAGCTTTCTTT.

V and J are TRBV27 and TRBJ1-2; D may be TRBD1 (5 bases). Germline V lookup: CDR1 MNHEY, CDR2 SMNVEV (reference sequence). V dropped 1 base and J dropped 7 bases, with 13 bases sitting between them. CDR3 length: 14 residues. The CDR3 DNA sequence: TGTGCCAGCAGTTTATTCGGGGGGTGGTCTGGCTACACCTTC. Translating it yields CASSLFGGWSGYTF.

The rearrangement links TRBV28 to TRBJ1-1; 7 bases line up with TRBD1. The V gene's germline CDR1 is MDHEN and CDR2 SYDVKM. J was trimmed by 3 bases and V by 4 bases; bases with no gene match: 8. The CDR3 sequence is 15 residues long. The CDR3 nucleotides are TGTGCCAGCAGTTCCACAGGGGATAGGCACACTGAAGCTTTCTTT. Translated: CASSSTGDRHTEAFF.

V gene TRBV9 combines with J gene TRBJ2-3; 12 bases line up with TRBD1. Germline loops: CDR1 SGDLS, CDR2 YYNGEE. The CDR3 spans 17 residues. The V and J ends lost 0 bases and 4 bases, in that order; junction bases with no gene match: 6. The CDR3 DNA reads as TGTGCCAGCAGCGTAGCCTCGGGACAGGGGGCTCCAGATACGCAGTATTTT. Amino acid sequence: CASSVASGQGAPDTQYF.

The V call is TRBV25-1, the J call TRBJ2-6, with D possibly matching TRBD2 (6 bases). CDR1 MGHDK and CDR2 SYGVNS come from the germline V gene. V was clipped by 6 bases and J by 0 bases, with 18 bases between them. The CDR3 runs 18 residues. The CDR3 protein is CASSEIPGLNSGANVLTF. For the CDR3, the DNA is TGTGCCAGCAGCGAGATACCGGGACTGAACTCTGGGGCCAACGTCCTGACTTTC.

The V call is TRBV13, the J call TRBJ1-1, with 8 bases matching TRBD1. The germline V gene has CDR1 PRHDT and CDR2 FYEKMQ (reference sequence). The CDR3 has 16 residues. Germline trimming cut 2 bases from V and 5 bases from J; bases unmatched to any gene: 10. CDR3 in DNA: TGTGCCAGCAGCTTAATCACAGGGGGGACTCGGACTGAAGCTTTCTTT. It yields the protein CASSLITGGTRTEAFF.

The chain joins TRBV2 to TRBJ1-1, with a weak D call TRBD1 (5 bases). From germline, CDR1 is SNHLY and CDR2 FYNNEI. V lost 3 bases and J 3 bases, leaving 8 bases between the germline ends. The CDR3 length is 13 residues. The CDR3 loop reads CASSDRVYTEAFF. CDR3 DNA sequence: TGTGCCAGCAGTGACAGGGTGTACACTGAAGCTTTCTTT.

V is TRBV27 and J is TRBJ2-1; D might be TRBD2 (6 bases). Trimming took off 7 bases at V and 11 bases at J, with 18 bases between the two ends. This CDR3 has 13 residues. Germline CDR1 and CDR2: MNHEY and SMNVEV (reference sequence). In DNA, the CDR3 is TGTGCCAGCAAGGGCACCGGGACTGTCAAGCAGTTCTTC. Translation gives CASKGTGTVKQFF.

The chain has TRBV7-9 and TRBJ2-3; D unresolved. The CDR3 totals 12 residues. V was shortened by 2 bases and J by 5 bases, with 5 bases between the two germline ends. CDR1 and CDR2 (germline): SEHNR, FQNEAQ (reference sequence). This chain's CDR3 is CASSLLLDTQYF. The DNA for the CDR3 is TGTGCCAGCAGCTTATTACTAGATACGCAGTATTTT.

The chain employs TRBV30 and TRBJ2-7; a weak D match, TRBD2 (5 bases). The length of the CDR3 is 15 residues. CDR1 is GTSNPN, CDR2 SVGIG, per germline (reference sequence). Trimming left V 1 base short and J 0 bases short, with 13 bases between. CDR3 protein: CAWSARSRGSYEQYF. DNA for the CDR3: TGTGCCTGGAGTGCCCGATCCCGGGGCTCCTACGAGCAGTACTTC.

This chain joins TRBV9 and TRBJ2-5; D is unclear. With 1 base removed from V and 4 bases from J, the gap between germline ends came to 8 bases. Germline-derived CDR1 and CDR2 are SGDLS and YYNGEE. CDR3 length: 13 residues. The CDR3 DNA sequence: TGTGCCAGCAGCGTATCGCCAGGAGAGACCCAGTACTTC. This sequence encodes CASSVSPGETQYF.